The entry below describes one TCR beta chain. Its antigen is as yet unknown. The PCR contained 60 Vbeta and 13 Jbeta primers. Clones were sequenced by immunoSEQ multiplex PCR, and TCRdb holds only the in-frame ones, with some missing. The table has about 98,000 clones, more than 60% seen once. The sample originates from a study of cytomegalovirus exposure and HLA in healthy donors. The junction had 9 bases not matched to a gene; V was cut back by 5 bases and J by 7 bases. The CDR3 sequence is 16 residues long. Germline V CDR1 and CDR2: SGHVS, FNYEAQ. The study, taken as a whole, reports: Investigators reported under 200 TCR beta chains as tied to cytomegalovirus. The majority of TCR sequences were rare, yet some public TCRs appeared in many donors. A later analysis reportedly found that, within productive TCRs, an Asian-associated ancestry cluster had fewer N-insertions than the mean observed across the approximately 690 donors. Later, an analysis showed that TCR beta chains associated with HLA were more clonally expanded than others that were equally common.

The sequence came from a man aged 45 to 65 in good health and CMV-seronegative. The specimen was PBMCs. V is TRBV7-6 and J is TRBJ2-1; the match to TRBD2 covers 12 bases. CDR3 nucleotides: TGTGCCAGCAGCCTCGTGACTAGCGGGAGTGGGAATGAGCAGTTCTTC. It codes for CASSLVTSGSGNEQFF.